These 13 T cell receptor beta chains were all obtained from the same sample, sequenced in a study of blood T cell repertoires in COVID-19. TCRdb keeps only in-frame clones here, not all; method: immunoSEQ multiplex PCR. The data hold 45,000 to 55,000 clones, with just over 85% observed a single time. What was sequenced was peripheral blood. The receptors stem from a man between 65 and 80 years old with active COVID-19.

The chain uses TRBV11-3 and TRBJ1-1; D is ambiguous. Germline V lookup: CDR1 SGHNT, CDR2 YENEEA. The CDR3 runs 13 residues. V was cut by 4 bases and J by 4 bases, with 10 bases left in between. CDR3 nucleotide sequence: TGTGCCAGCAGCTACGGCGGCGGCACTGAAGCTTTCTTT. Translating it yields CASSYGGGTEAFF.

The chain carries TRBV7-6 and TRBJ2-7; weak D call: TRBD2 (6 bases). Trimming stripped 5 bases from V and 1 base from J, with 18 bases between. Germline V gives CDR1 SGHVS, CDR2 FNYEAQ. This CDR3 is 16 amino acids long. In DNA form, the CDR3 reads TGTGCCAGCAGCCCAGCGGGCCGGGACGCTTCCTACGAGCAGTACTTC. Translated: CASSPAGRDASYEQYF.

The J gene is TRBJ1-2, the V gene TRBV19; D might be TRBD1 (5 bases). V lost 6 bases, J lost 8 bases, and 16 bases lay in between. Per germline, CDR1 LNHDA and CDR2 SQIVND (reference sequence). This CDR3 comprises 13 residues. The CDR3: CASSRGQAGGYTF. The DNA for the CDR3 is TGTGCCAGTAGCAGAGGACAAGCGGGGGGCTACACCTTC.

This chain uses TRBV9 with TRBJ1-2, with TRBD1 matching over 8 bases. CDR1 and CDR2 (germline): SGDLS, YYNGEE. The CDR3 spans 15 residues. V lost 2 bases and J lost 6; bases outside the gene matches: 9. In DNA form, the CDR3 reads TGTGCCAGCAGCGTCGACAGGGGTATGGTCAATGGCTACACCTTC. It specifies CASSVDRGMVNGYTF.

The chain uses TRBV5-1 and TRBJ2-7; 14 bases align to TRBD2. Germline CDR1 is SGHRS and CDR2 is YFSETQ. The CDR3 is 15 amino acids. V lost 4 bases to trimming and J lost 4 bases; unmatched junction nucleotides: 4. The CDR3 region has the DNA TGCGCCAGCAGCCCGACTAGCGGGGGGGTATACGAGCAGTACTTC. Amino acids: CASSPTSGGVYEQYF.

This rearrangement joins TRBV27 to TRBJ2-2, with D possibly matching TRBD1 (5 bases). The germline V gene encodes CDR1 MNHEY and CDR2 SMNVEV (reference sequence). The CDR3 is made up of 18 amino acids. Trimming took off 0 bases at V and 5 bases at J, with 19 bases between the two ends. The CDR3 is CASSLSIMIQGATGELFF. CDR3 sequence (DNA): TGTGCCAGCAGTTTATCGATCATGATCCAGGGCGCAACCGGGGAGCTGTTTTTT.

The chain joins TRBV6-6 to TRBJ1-1; D is ambiguous. Between the trimmed V and J ends, which lost 4 bases and 6 bases, there was a span of 9 bases. Germline-derived CDR1 and CDR2 are MNHNY and SVGAGI (reference sequence). The CDR3 is 12 residues long. In DNA form, the CDR3 reads TGTGCCAGCAGTTCGGTAGACTCTGAAGCTTTCTTT. This translates into CASSSVDSEAFF.

This clone has a single count. J is TRBJ2-5 and V is TRBV6-5; TRBD1 matches at 10 bases. Per the germline V gene, CDR1 is MNHEY and CDR2 is SVGAGI. This CDR3 is built from 13 residues. The trim removed 6 bases at V and 4 bases at J, leaving 2 bases unmatched. DNA of the CDR3: TGTGCCAGCAGGACAGGGGGCGGAGAGACCCAGTACTTC. Residues: CASRTGGGETQYF.

V and J are TRBV5-1 and TRBJ2-5, with 9 bases matching TRBD2. The CDR3 runs to 18 residues. Germline assignment: CDR1 SGHRS and CDR2 YFSETQ. Trimming at V came to 4 bases and at J to 3 bases, leaving 16 bases not matched to a gene. The CDR3 is CASSPWTSAPKREETQYF. In nucleotides, the CDR3 is TGCGCCAGCAGCCCTTGGACTAGCGCGCCAAAAAGGGAAGAGACCCAGTACTTC.

The chain links TRBV9 to TRBJ2-7, with D perhaps matching TRBD2 (6 bases). CDR3 size: 15 residues. The germline V gene encodes CDR1 SGDLS and CDR2 YYNGEE. V was cut by 1 base and J by 6 bases, with 17 bases left in between. For the CDR3, the DNA is TGTGCCAGCAGCGTAACCCGAGGGGAGGCCGGCGAGCAGTACTTC. The encoded protein is CASSVTRGEAGEQYF.

This clone was observed a handful of times. The gene calls are TRBV24-1 and TRBJ2-2; D not certain. The CDR3 has 14 residues. Trimming removed 2 bases at V and 1 base at J, with 4 bases between. CDR1 is KGHDR, CDR2 SFDVKD, per germline. CDR3 sequence: CATSDSRNTGELFF. CDR3 sequence (DNA): TGTGCCACCAGTGATTCCCGGAACACCGGGGAGCTGTTTTTT.

The sample holds one count of this clone. The chain couples TRBV6-1 to TRBJ1-1; weak D call: TRBD1 (5 bases). The CDR3 is 17 amino acids. Trimming removed 2 bases at V and 0 bases at J, with 16 bases between. Germline CDR1 is MNHNS and CDR2 is SASEGT. The CDR3 region is CASSERGVGGLNTEAFF. CDR3 in DNA: TGTGCCAGCAGTGAACGGGGGGTCGGGGGTCTGAACACTGAAGCTTTCTTT.

V gene TRBV9 combines with J gene TRBJ2-2; 9 positions agree with TRBD2. Trimming removed 1 base from V and 4 bases from J; junction bases left unmatched: 5. The CDR3 contains 16 residues. Germline V gives CDR1 SGDLS, CDR2 YYNGEE. CDR3 coding DNA: TGTGCCAGCAGCGTACGAGGGACTAGCCCCACCGGGGAGCTGTTTTTT. It yields the protein CASSVRGTSPTGELFF.